This T cell receptor beta chain was identified during a study of T cell responses to AZD1222 COVID-19 vaccine. The assay was immunoSEQ multiplex PCR, and TCRdb's table has in-frame clones only and misses some. Of over 65,000 clones listed, around nine tenths are singletons. V lost 0 bases, J lost 3 bases, and 12 bases lay in between. There are 15 residues in the CDR3. Germline V CDR1 and CDR2: SGDLS, YYNGEE. Sample: peripheral blood, taken 28 days after the second AZD1222 dose. The clonotype comes from an adult who received the AZD1222 COVID-19 vaccine. This rearrangement joins TRBV9 to TRBJ2-5; D is possibly TRBD1 (6 bases). The CDR3 reads CASSVVGQRKETQYF. CDR3 nucleotides: TGTGCCAGCAGCGTAGTCGGACAGCGGAAAGAGACCCAGTACTTC.